Listed below are T cell receptor beta chains from one sample, sequenced in a study of T-cell reconstitution after alpha-beta-depleted transplantation in children. TCRdb ran MiXCR on the PCR reads and lists one entry per CDR3 protein. Of fewer than 120,000 distinct CDR3 sequences in the sample, 10% to 13% were seen once. This specimen was PBMCs from the stem cell graft donor, taken from the stem cell graft. Every receptor here comes from a human donor who donated a stem cell graft to a child with acute lymphoblastic leukemia. The CDR3 runs from the conserved cysteine through the conserved F or W. Fields, in order: CDR3 length, J gene, clone size, V gene, D gene, CDR3 protein, CDR3 DNA. D genes are given only for firm matches. A clone size is listed for some rows: how often the clone was seen (once, few, many), or a class if it is expanded.

length: 15
J: TRBJ2-3
size: many
V: TRBV20-1
D: TRBD2
CDR3: CSAERLAGELDTQYF
DNA: TGCAGTGCTGAAAGACTAGCGGGGGAACTAGATACGCAGTATTTT

length: 14
J: TRBJ1-3
size: many
V: TRBV5-1
D: -
CDR3: CASSLDGAGNTIYF
DNA: TGCGCCAGCAGCTTGGACGGAGCTGGAAACACCATATATTTT

length: 15
J: TRBJ1-6
size: many
V: TRBV5-1
D: -
CDR3: CASSPQSTRDSPLHF
DNA: TGCGCCAGCAGCCCACAGTCAACGCGCGATTCACCCCTCCACTTT

length: 13
J: TRBJ2-1
size: many
V: TRBV27
D: -
CDR3: CASSSTRDLGQFF
DNA: TGTGCCAGCAGTTCCACCCGGGACCTCGGGCAGTTCTTC

length: 14
J: TRBJ2-1
size: many
V: TRBV29-1
D: -
CDR3: CSVEELGQYNEQFF
DNA: TGCAGCGTTGAAGAGCTCGGACAATACAATGAGCAGTTCTTC

length: 12
J: TRBJ1-4
size: many
V: TRBV20-1
D: -
CDR3: CSARDSTEKLFF
DNA: TGCAGTGCTAGAGATTCGACTGAAAAACTGTTTTTT

length: 14
J: TRBJ2-1
size: many
V: TRBV2
D: TRBD1
CDR3: CASSRDRGYNEQFF
DNA: TGTGCCAGCTCCCGGGACAGGGGGTACAATGAGCAGTTCTTC

length: 13
J: TRBJ1-1
size: many
V: TRBV7-2
D: -
CDR3: CASSHGGVTEAFF
DNA: TGTGCCAGCAGCCACGGGGGGGTCACTGAAGCTTTCTTT

length: 15
J: TRBJ2-7
size: many
V: TRBV4-3
D: -
CDR3: CASSQDLGGPYEQYF
DNA: TGCGCCAGCAGCCAAGACCTGGGGGGACCCTACGAGCAGTACTTC

length: 17
J: TRBJ2-1
size: -
V: TRBV4-3
D: -
CDR3: CASSQDWSGLLLSEQFF
DNA: TGCGCCAGCAGCCAAGATTGGTCGGGACTTCTTCTCAGTGAGCAGTTCTTC

length: 18
J: TRBJ2-7
size: many
V: TRBV21-1
D: -
CDR3: CASSSPGRWAVWAYEQYF
DNA: TGTGCCAGCAGCTCCCCTGGGAGATGGGCAGTTTGGGCCTACGAGCAGTACTTC

length: 13
J: TRBJ2-5
size: many
V: TRBV6-5
D: TRBD1
CDR3: CASTPRGLETQYF
DNA: TGTGCCAGCACCCCGAGGGGGCTTGAGACCCAGTACTTC

length: 17
J: TRBJ1-5
size: many
V: TRBV20-1
D: TRBD1
CDR3: CSASRSGGQGRRQPQHF
DNA: TGCAGTGCTTCCCGCTCGGGAGGACAGGGGAGGCGCCAGCCCCAGCATTTT

length: 13
J: TRBJ1-2
size: many
V: TRBV20-1
D: TRBD1
CDR3: CSAEGDRAFGYTF
DNA: TGCAGTGCTGAGGGGGACAGGGCCTTCGGCTACACCTTC

length: 12
J: TRBJ2-7
size: many
V: TRBV20-1
D: -
CDR3: CSARVQNYEQYF
DNA: TGCAGTGCTAGAGTACAGAACTACGAGCAGTACTTC

length: 15
J: TRBJ2-3
size: many
V: TRBV4-2
D: TRBD1
CDR3: CASSPRDRATDTQYF
DNA: TGTGCCAGCAGCCCTCGGGACAGGGCAACAGATACGCAGTATTTT

length: 16
J: TRBJ1-5
size: many
V: TRBV12-3/TRBV12-4
D: -
CDR3: CASSSGRGTGNQPQHF
DNA: TGTGCCAGCAGTTCAGGCAGGGGAACTGGCAATCAGCCCCAGCATTTT

length: 15
J: TRBJ1-2
size: many
V: TRBV20-1
D: TRBD1
CDR3: CSARDPGQRNYGYTF
DNA: TGCAGTGCTAGAGATCCGGGACAGCGTAACTATGGCTACACCTTC

length: 14
J: TRBJ1-5
size: -
V: TRBV6-1
D: -
CDR3: CASSPDSGGQPQHF
DNA: TGTGCCAGCAGTCCGGACTCCGGAGGGCAGCCCCAGCATTTT

length: 17
J: TRBJ1-5
size: many
V: TRBV20-1
D: TRBD1
CDR3: CSARDLGQPYRGQPQHF
DNA: TGCAGTGCTAGAGATCTGGGACAGCCTTACCGGGGACAGCCCCAGCATTTT

length: 15
J: TRBJ2-1
size: many
V: TRBV11-2
D: TRBD2
CDR3: CASSARGLAGDEQFF
DNA: TGTGCCAGCAGCGCCCGAGGACTAGCAGGTGATGAGCAGTTCTTC

length: 12
J: TRBJ1-1
size: -
V: TRBV19
D: -
CDR3: CASSPNRFEAFF
DNA: TGTGCCAGTAGTCCCAACAGATTTGAAGCTTTCTTT

length: 13
J: TRBJ1-2
size: -
V: TRBV30
D: -
CDR3: CAWSSSRDYGYTF
DNA: TGTGCCTGGAGTAGTTCCCGGGACTATGGCTACACCTTC

length: 17
J: TRBJ2-2
size: many
V: TRBV7-9
D: -
CDR3: CASSLADRTTNTGELFF
DNA: TGTGCCAGCAGCTTGGCTGACAGGACCACGAACACCGGGGAGCTGTTTTTT

length: 12
J: TRBJ1-2
size: many
V: TRBV5-1
D: -
CDR3: CASSLAQYGYTF
DNA: TGCGCCAGCAGCTTGGCTCAGTATGGCTACACCTTC

length: 16
J: TRBJ1-5
size: many
V: TRBV20-1
D: -
CDR3: CSARGGQGMRNQPQHF
DNA: TGCAGTGCTAGAGGGGGCCAGGGTATGCGCAATCAGCCCCAGCATTTT

length: 17
J: TRBJ2-3
size: many
V: TRBV9
D: TRBD2
CDR3: CASSARGGSTVGDTQYF
DNA: TGTGCCAGCAGCGCGAGGGGCGGGAGTACTGTGGGAGATACGCAGTATTTT

length: 12
J: TRBJ2-7
size: few
V: TRBV7-9
D: -
CDR3: CASSPVSYEQYF
DNA: TGTGCCAGCAGCCCGGTCTCCTACGAGCAGTACTTC

length: 15
J: TRBJ2-4
size: few
V: TRBV27
D: TRBD2
CDR3: CASSPRTRAKNIQYF
DNA: TGTGCCAGCAGTCCCCGGACTAGAGCCAAAAACATTCAGTACTTC

length: 14
J: TRBJ2-7
size: many
V: TRBV20-1
D: TRBD1
CDR3: CSAPTARGPYEQYF
DNA: TGCAGTGCTCCCACGGCGAGGGGGCCCTACGAGCAGTACTTC

length: 15
J: TRBJ2-3
size: -
V: TRBV6-2/TRBV6-3
D: -
CDR3: CASSYGGLLTDTQYF
DNA: TGTGCCAGCAGTTACGGGGGACTGCTCACAGATACGCAGTATTTT

length: 16
J: TRBJ1-1
size: many
V: TRBV27
D: -
CDR3: CASSQVPGRENTEAFF
DNA: TGTGCCAGCAGCCAAGTCCCGGGACGGGAGAACACTGAAGCTTTCTTT

length: 12
J: TRBJ2-5
size: many
V: TRBV20-1
D: -
CDR3: CSAGPSQETQYF
DNA: TGCAGTGCAGGCCCTAGCCAAGAGACCCAGTACTTC

length: 16
J: TRBJ2-1
size: many
V: TRBV12-3/TRBV12-4
D: TRBD2
CDR3: CASSLLGLAGDMGSFF
DNA: TGTGCCAGCAGTTTACTCGGACTAGCGGGGGACATGGGTTCGTTCTTC

length: 22
J: TRBJ2-6
size: many
V: TRBV27
D: -
CDR3: CASSFVQGWIPSLLSGANVLTF
DNA: TGTGCCAGCAGTTTCGTTCAGGGTTGGATTCCCTCCCTCCTTTCTGGGGCCAACGTCCTGACTTTC

length: 17
J: TRBJ2-2
size: many
V: TRBV18
D: TRBD2
CDR3: CASSPPGLAGNTGELFF
DNA: TGTGCCAGCTCACCACCGGGGCTAGCGGGAAACACCGGGGAGCTGTTTTTT